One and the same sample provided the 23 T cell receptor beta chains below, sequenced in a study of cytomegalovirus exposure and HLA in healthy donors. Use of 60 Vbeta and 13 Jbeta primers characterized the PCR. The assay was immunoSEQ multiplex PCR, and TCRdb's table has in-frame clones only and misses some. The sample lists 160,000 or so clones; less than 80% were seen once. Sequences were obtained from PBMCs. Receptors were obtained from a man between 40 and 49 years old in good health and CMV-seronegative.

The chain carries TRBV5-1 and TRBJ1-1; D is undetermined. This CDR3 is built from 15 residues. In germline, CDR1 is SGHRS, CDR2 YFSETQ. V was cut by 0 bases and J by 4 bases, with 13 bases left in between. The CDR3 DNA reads TGCGCCAGCAGCTTGGACGAAAGCAGGCGCACTGAAGCTTTCTTT. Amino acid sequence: CASSLDESRRTEAFF. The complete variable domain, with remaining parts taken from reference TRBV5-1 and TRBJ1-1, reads KAGVTQTPRYLIKTRGQQVTLSCSPISGHRSVSWYQQTPGQGLQFLFEYFSETQRNKGNFPGRFSGRQFSNSRSEMNVSTLELGDSALYLCASSLDESRRTEAFFGQGTRLTVV.

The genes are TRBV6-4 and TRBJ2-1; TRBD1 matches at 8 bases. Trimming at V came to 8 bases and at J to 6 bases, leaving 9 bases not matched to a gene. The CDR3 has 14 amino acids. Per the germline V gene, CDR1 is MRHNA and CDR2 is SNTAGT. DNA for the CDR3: TGTGCCAGCTCGGGACAGGTACCCCCCAATGAGCAGTTCTTC. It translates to CASSGQVPPNEQFF.

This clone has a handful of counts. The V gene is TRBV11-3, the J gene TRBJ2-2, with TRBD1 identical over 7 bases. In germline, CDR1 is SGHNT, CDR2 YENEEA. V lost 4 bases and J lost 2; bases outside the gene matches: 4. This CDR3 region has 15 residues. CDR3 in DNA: TGTGCCAGCAGCTCGGGACAGTTAAACACCGGGGAGCTGTTTTTT. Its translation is CASSSGQLNTGELFF.

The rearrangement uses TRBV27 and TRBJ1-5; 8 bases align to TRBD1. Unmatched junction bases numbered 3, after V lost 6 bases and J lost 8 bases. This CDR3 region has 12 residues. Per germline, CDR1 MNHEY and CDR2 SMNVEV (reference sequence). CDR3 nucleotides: TGTGCCAGCAGGGGGACAGGAGAGCCCCAGCATTTT. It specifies CASRGTGEPQHF.

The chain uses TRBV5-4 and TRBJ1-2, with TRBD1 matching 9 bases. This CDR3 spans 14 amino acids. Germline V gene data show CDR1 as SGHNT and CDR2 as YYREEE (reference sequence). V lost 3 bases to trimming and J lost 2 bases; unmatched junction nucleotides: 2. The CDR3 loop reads CASSSDRGNYGYTF. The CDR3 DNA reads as TGTGCCAGCAGCTCGGACAGGGGCAACTATGGCTACACCTTC.

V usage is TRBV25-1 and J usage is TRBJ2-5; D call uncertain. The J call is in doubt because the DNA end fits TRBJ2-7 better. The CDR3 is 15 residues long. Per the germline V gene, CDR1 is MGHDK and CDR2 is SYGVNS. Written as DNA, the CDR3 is TGTGCCAGCAGTGAATTAATTTCAGGTTTTAACGAGCAGTACTTC. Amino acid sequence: CASSELISGFNEQYF.

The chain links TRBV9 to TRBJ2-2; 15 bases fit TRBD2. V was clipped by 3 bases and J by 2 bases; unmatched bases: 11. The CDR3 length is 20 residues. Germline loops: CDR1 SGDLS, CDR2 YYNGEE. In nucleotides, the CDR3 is TGTGCCAGCAGCGCCAACTTTGGACTAGCGGGGGGGCTAAACACCGGGGAGCTGTTTTTT. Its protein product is CASSANFGLAGGLNTGELFF.

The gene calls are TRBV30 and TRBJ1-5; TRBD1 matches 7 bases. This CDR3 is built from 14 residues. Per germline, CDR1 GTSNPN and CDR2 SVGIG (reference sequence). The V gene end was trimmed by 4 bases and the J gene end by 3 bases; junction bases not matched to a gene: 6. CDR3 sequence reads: CAWNRDSYNQPQHF. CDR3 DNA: TGTGCCTGGAACCGGGACAGCTACAATCAGCCCCAGCATTTT.

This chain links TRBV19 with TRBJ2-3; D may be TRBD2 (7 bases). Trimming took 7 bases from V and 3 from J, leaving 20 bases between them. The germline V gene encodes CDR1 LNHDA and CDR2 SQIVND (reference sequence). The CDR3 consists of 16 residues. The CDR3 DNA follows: TGTGCCAGTAAACACGGGGGGCGAGGGAGGACAGATACGCAGTATTTT. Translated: CASKHGGRGRTDTQYF.

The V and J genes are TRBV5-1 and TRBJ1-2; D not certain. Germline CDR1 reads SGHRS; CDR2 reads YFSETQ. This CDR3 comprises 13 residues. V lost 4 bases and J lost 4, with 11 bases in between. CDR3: CASSPGVAYGYTF. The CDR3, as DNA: TGCGCCAGCAGCCCGGGAGTAGCCTATGGCTACACCTTC.

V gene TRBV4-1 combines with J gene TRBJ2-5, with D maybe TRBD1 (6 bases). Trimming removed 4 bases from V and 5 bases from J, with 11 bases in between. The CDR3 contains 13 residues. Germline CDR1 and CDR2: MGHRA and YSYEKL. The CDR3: CASSPRQEETQYF. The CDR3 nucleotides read TGCGCCAGCAGCCCCCGACAGGAGGAGACCCAGTACTTC.

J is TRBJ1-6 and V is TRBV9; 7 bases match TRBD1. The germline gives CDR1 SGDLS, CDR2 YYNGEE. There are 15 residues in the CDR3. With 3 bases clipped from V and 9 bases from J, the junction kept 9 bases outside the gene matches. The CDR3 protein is CASSGPRGQVSPLHF. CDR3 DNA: TGTGCCAGCAGCGGACCGAGGGGGCAGGTTTCACCCCTCCACTTT.

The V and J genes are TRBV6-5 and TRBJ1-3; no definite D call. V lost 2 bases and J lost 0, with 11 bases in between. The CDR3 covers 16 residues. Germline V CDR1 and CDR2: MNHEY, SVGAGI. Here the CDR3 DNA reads TGTGCCAGCAGTTACCCTATCCGGAGCTCTGGAAACACCATATATTTT. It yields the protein CASSYPIRSSGNTIYF.

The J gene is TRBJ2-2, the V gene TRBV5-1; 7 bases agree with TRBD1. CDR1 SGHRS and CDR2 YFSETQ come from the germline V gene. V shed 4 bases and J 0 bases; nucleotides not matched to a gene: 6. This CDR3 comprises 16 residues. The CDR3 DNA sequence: TGCGCCAGCAGCCCGGGGACAGTCTCGAACACCGGGGAGCTGTTTTTT. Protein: CASSPGTVSNTGELFF. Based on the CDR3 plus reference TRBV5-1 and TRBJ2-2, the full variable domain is KAGVTQTPRYLIKTRGQQVTLSCSPISGHRSVSWYQQTPGQGLQFLFEYFSETQRNKGNFPGRFSGRQFSNSRSEMNVSTLELGDSALYLCASSPGTVSNTGELFFGEGSRLTVL.

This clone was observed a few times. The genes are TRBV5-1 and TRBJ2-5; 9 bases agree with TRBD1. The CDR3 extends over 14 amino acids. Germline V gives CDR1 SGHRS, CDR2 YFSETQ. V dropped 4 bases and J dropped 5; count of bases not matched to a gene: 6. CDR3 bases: TGCGCCAGCAGCCTACAGGGGGCAGGGGAGACCCAGTACTTC. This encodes CASSLQGAGETQYF.

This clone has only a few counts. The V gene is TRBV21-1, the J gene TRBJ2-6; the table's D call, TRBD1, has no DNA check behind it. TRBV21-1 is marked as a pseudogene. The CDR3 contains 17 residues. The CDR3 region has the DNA TGTGCCAGCAATGGGACAGCCCCCCCGGGGGGGGCCAACGTCCTGACTTTC. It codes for CASNGTAPPGGANVLTF.

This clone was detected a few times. CDR3 loop: CASSLRGFYTEAFF. For the CDR3, the DNA is TGTGCCAGCAGCTTACGAGGGTTTTACACTGAAGCTTTCTTT. This sequence joins TRBV7-2 and TRBJ1-1; D call uncertain. Germline lookup yields CDR1 SGHTA and CDR2 FQGNSA. The CDR3 extends over 14 amino acids. V was pared by 2 bases and J by 3 bases, with 10 bases between.

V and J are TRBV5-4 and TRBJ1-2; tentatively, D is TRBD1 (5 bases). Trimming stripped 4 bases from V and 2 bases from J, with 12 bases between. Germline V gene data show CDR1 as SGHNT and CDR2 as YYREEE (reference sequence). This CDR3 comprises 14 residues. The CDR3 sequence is CASSPGAGNYGYTF. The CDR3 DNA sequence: TGTGCCAGCAGCCCTGGGGCAGGGAACTATGGCTACACCTTC.

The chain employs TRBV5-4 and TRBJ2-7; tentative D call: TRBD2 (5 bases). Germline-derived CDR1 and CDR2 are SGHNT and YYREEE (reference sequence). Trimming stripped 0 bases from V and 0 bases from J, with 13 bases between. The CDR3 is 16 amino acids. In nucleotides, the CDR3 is TGTGCCAGCAGCTTGGTCGGAGGCAGGACCTCCTACGAGCAGTACTTC. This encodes CASSLVGGRTSYEQYF.

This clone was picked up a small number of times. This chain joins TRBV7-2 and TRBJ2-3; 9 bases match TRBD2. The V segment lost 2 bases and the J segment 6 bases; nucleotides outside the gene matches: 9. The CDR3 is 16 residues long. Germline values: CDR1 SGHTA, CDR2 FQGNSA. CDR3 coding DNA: TGTGCCAGCAGCTTATGGGGGCGGGGGGGCTGGGATACGCAGTATTTT. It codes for CASSLWGRGGWDTQYF.

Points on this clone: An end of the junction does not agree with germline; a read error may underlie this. The CDR3 DNA follows: TGTGCCAGCAGCTTACTACCTAGCACAGATGCGCAGTATTTT. Protein product: CASSLLPSTDAQYF. The genes are TRBV7-9 and TRBJ2-3; tentative D call: TRBD2 (5 bases). The CDR3 sequence is 14 residues long. Germline V gene lookup returns CDR1 SEHNR and CDR2 FQNEAQ (reference sequence).

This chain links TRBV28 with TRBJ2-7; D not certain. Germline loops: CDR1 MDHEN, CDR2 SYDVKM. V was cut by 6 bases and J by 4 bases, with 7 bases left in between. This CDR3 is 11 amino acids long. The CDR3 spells CASSPNYEQYF. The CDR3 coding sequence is TGTGCCAGCAGCCCCAATTACGAGCAGTACTTC.

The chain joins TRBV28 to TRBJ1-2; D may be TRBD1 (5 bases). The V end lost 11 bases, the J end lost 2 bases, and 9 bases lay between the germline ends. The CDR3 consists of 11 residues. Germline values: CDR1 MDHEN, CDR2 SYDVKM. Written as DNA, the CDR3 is TGTGCCGCGTCAGGGAACTATGGCTACACCTTC. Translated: CAASGNYGYTF.